These 28 T cell receptor beta chains share one sample of origin, sequenced in a study of CD8 T cells in ankylosing spondylitis. Study-wide results and limits: A TCR beta motif of several highly homologous variants seemed to mark ankylosing spondylitis blood.

TCRdb recomputed calls from the 5' RACE reads with MiXCR, one row per CDR3 protein. The sample comprises about 460,000 distinct CDR3 sequences, approximately 5% of which are singletons, and approximately 3.5% rests with the top ten. For these TCRs, the target antigens are not known. The source material was blood, either unsorted or a sorted T cell fraction (not recorded which). These receptors originate from a male donor with ankylosing spondylitis.

This clonotype was counted ten times or more. V gene TRBV6-2 or TRBV6-3 combines with J gene TRBJ2-5; 8 bases fit TRBD1. The CDR3 loop spans 14 amino acids. Germline lookup yields CDR1 MNHEY and CDR2 SVGEGT. The V segment lost 6 bases and the J segment 6 bases; nucleotides outside the gene matches: 9. CDR3 region: CASSRGTGRKTQYF. CDR3 nucleotides: TGTGCCAGCAGCCGCGGGACAGGAAGAAAGACCCAGTACTTC.

This clonotype has at least ten counts. The gene calls are TRBV29-1 and TRBJ2-7, with D perhaps TRBD1 (6 bases). With 7 bases removed from V and 2 bases from J, the gap between germline ends came to 18 bases. Germline V gives CDR1 SQVTM, CDR2 ANQGSEA. This CDR3 has 14 residues. Here the CDR3 DNA reads TGCAGCGCATTCTCCGGGACACAGGCCTACGAGCAGTACTTC. It specifies CSAFSGTQAYEQYF.

This clonotype showed up many times. The chain employs TRBV20-1 and TRBJ2-1; 12 nucleotides agree with TRBD2. The germline V gene encodes CDR1 DFQATT and CDR2 SNEGSKA (reference sequence). V gave up 2 bases and J gave up 3 bases; unmatched junction bases: 5. This CDR3 has 16 amino acids. This CDR3 is CSARLAGGGYYNEQFF. The CDR3 coding sequence is TGCAGTGCTAGACTAGCGGGAGGGGGGTACTACAATGAGCAGTTCTTC.

At least ten counts were recorded for this clonotype. The chain uses TRBV6-2 or TRBV6-3 and TRBJ2-2, with D uncertain. The V and J ends lost 4 bases and 0 bases respectively, with 9 bases between them. There are 15 residues in the CDR3. CDR1 and CDR2 (germline): MNHEY, SVGEGT. CDR3 protein: CASSSWTTNTGELFF. The DNA for the CDR3 is TGTGCCAGCAGTTCATGGACGACGAACACCGGGGAGCTGTTTTTT.

This clonotype was observed at least ten times. The chain is built from TRBV29-1 and TRBJ1-1; D gene unclear. The CDR3 is 15 residues long. Germline loops: CDR1 SQVTM, CDR2 ANQGSEA. V lost 3 bases and J lost 3, with 17 bases in between. The CDR3 sequence: CSVEKRLTWDTEAFF. DNA for the CDR3: TGCAGCGTTGAGAAAAGGCTGACATGGGACACTGAAGCTTTCTTT. Complete variable domain (other parts from reference TRBV29-1 and TRBJ1-1): SAVISQKPSRDICQRGTSLTIQCQVDSQVTMMFWYRQQPGQSLTLIATANQGSEATYESGFVIDKFPISRPNLTFSTLTVSNMSPEDSSIYLCSVEKRLTWDTEAFFGQGTRLTVV.

This chain uses TRBV5-5 with TRBJ2-7; D not certain. This CDR3 has 13 residues. Trimming removed 3 bases from V and 3 bases from J, with 10 bases in between. The germline V gene encodes CDR1 SGHKS and CDR2 YYEKEE (reference sequence). CDR3 in DNA: TGTGCCAGCAGCTCCGGGCTGGACTACGAGCAGTACTTC. Amino acids: CASSSGLDYEQYF.

This clonotype was recorded many times. The chain joins TRBV6-2 or TRBV6-3 to TRBJ1-1; the D is unclear. V gave up 3 bases and J gave up 0 bases, with 5 bases separating them. This CDR3 has 13 residues. Germline values: CDR1 MNHEY, CDR2 SVGEGT. The CDR3: CASSYKVNTEAFF. Here the CDR3 DNA reads TGTGCCAGCAGTTATAAGGTGAACACTGAAGCTTTCTTT.

This clonotype was counted only a few times. V and J are TRBV27 and TRBJ2-7; 7 bases match TRBD1. Germline lookup yields CDR1 MNHEY and CDR2 SMNVEV (reference sequence). The CDR3 runs to 13 residues. The trim removed 3 bases at V and 5 bases at J, leaving 4 bases unmatched. CDR3 protein: CASSLTGSNEQYF. CDR3 sequence (DNA): TGTGCCAGCAGTTTGACAGGGTCGAACGAGCAGTACTTC.

A few counts support this clonotype. This chain connects TRBV20-1 to TRBJ2-1, with D unresolved. The CDR3 loop spans 15 amino acids. Looked up from germline, CDR1 is DFQATT and CDR2 is SNEGSKA (reference sequence). V was trimmed by 4 bases and J by 6 bases, leaving 19 bases between them. The CDR3 reads CSANPLVALFNEQFF. DNA for the CDR3: TGCAGTGCTAACCCCCTGGTAGCCCTTTTCAATGAGCAGTTCTTC.

This clonotype was counted many times. The V and J genes are TRBV7-8 and TRBJ1-4; no firm D call. CDR1 is SGHVS, CDR2 FQNEAQ, per germline. Trimming took off 1 base at V and 8 bases at J, with 8 bases between the two ends. This CDR3 is 13 amino acids long. The CDR3 DNA sequence: TGTGCCAGCAGCTTAGGCCCGAGGGAAAAACTGTTTTTT. It translates to CASSLGPREKLFF. Full variable domain (rest looked up from reference TRBV7-8 and TRBJ1-4): GAGVSQSPRYKVAKRGQDVALRCDPISGHVSLFWYQQALGQGPEFLTYFQNEAQLDKSGLPSDRFFAERPEGSVSTLKIQRTQQEDSAVYLCASSLGPREKLFFGSGTQLSVL.

Regarding this clonotype: A single base separates this from a much larger clone, so it may be a read error. The J gene is TRBJ1-2, the V gene TRBV20-1, with D hard to call. The CDR3 covers 12 residues. V was cut by 3 bases and J by 8 bases, with 13 bases left in between. Germline values: CDR1 DFQATT, CDR2 SNEGSKA (reference sequence). CDR3 nucleotides: TGCAGTGCTAGGAGACCCACAGAGGGCTACACCTTC. The encoded protein is CSARRPTEGYTF.

This clonotype was counted many times. The chain employs TRBV5-1 and TRBJ2-5; D is perhaps TRBD2 (5 bases). The CDR3 sequence is 14 residues long. CDR1 is SGHRS, CDR2 YFSETQ, per germline. The V end lost 1 base, the J end lost 3 bases, and 10 bases lay between the germline ends. In DNA, the CDR3 is TGCGCCAGCAGCTTGATATCCGGGGAAGAGACCCAGTACTTC. Protein product: CASSLISGEETQYF.

There are many counts of this clonotype. The rearrangement links TRBV7-2 to TRBJ2-7; D not resolved. This CDR3 is built from 14 residues. Germline loops: CDR1 SGHTA, CDR2 FQGNSA. With 5 bases removed from V and 2 bases from J, the gap between germline ends came to 13 bases. The CDR3 DNA is TGTGCCAGCAGCCCGCCAGACAAGCCCTACGAGCAGTACTTC. Translating it yields CASSPPDKPYEQYF.

This clonotype showed up just a few times. The V call is TRBV27, the J call TRBJ2-1, with 7 bases that match TRBD2. With V trimmed by 5 bases and J by 4 bases, 14 bases remained unmatched. The CDR3 extends over 17 amino acids. Germline CDR1 and CDR2: MNHEY and SMNVEV (reference sequence). The CDR3 loop is CASSKGTSARRYNEQFF. The CDR3 nucleotides are TGTGCCAGCAGTAAGGGAACTAGCGCCAGAAGGTACAATGAGCAGTTCTTC.

There are many counts of this clonotype. The chain carries TRBV27 and TRBJ1-1; no firm D call. The CDR3 has 14 amino acids. V was clipped by 5 bases and J by 4 bases, with 14 bases between them. The germline V gene has CDR1 MNHEY and CDR2 SMNVEV (reference sequence). The CDR3 DNA sequence: TGTGCCAGCAGTACGAGCTCCTTGAGCACTGAAGCTTTCTTT. Protein: CASSTSSLSTEAFF.

This clonotype was seen many times. The chain carries TRBV27 and TRBJ2-7, with unresolved D. Trimming left V 4 bases short and J 5 bases short, with 9 bases between. The CDR3 is 12 residues long. Germline V gene lookup returns CDR1 MNHEY and CDR2 SMNVEV (reference sequence). In DNA, the CDR3 is TGTGCCAGCAGTTCAGGTACCAACGAGCAGTACTTC. Protein: CASSSGTNEQYF.

This chain connects TRBV20-1 to TRBJ2-2, with D maybe TRBD1 (6 bases). The V and J ends lost 4 bases and 0 bases respectively, with 12 bases between them. Germline V CDR1 and CDR2: DFQATT, SNEGSKA (reference sequence). The CDR3 extends over 15 amino acids. CDR3 in amino acids: CSATGQRPNTGELFF. The DNA for the CDR3 is TGCAGTGCTACAGGACAGCGCCCGAACACCGGGGAGCTGTTTTTT.

This clonotype was found many times. Written as DNA, the CDR3 is TGCGCCAGCAGCCGAACGCCAAGTAAAGAATTTAACTATGGCTACACCTTC. It translates to CASSRTPSKEFNYGYTF. This chain links TRBV4-3 with TRBJ1-2; the D is unclear. Trimming removed 4 bases from V and 1 base from J, with 19 bases in between. The CDR3 is made up of 17 amino acids. Germline V gene data show CDR1 as LGHNA and CDR2 as YSLEER.

The chain employs TRBV20-1 and TRBJ1-1; D might be TRBD1 (5 bases). The CDR3 spans 17 residues. The V end lost 4 bases, the J end lost 0 bases, and 21 bases lay between the germline ends. CDR1 is DFQATT and CDR2 is SNEGSKA in the germline V gene (reference sequence). In DNA form, the CDR3 reads TGCAGTGCTAATCCTCTTTCGGGACGGCTAATGAACACTGAAGCTTTCTTT. Protein product: CSANPLSGRLMNTEAFF.

This clonotype has a count of ten or more. V and J are TRBV5-1 and TRBJ2-3, with 13 bases aligning to TRBD2. This CDR3 has 16 residues. V shed 4 bases and J 5 bases; nucleotides not matched to a gene: 7. CDR1 and CDR2 (germline): SGHRS, YFSETQ. The CDR3 nucleotides read TGCGCCAGCAGCCTGAGGACTAGCGGGAGAGGAGATACGCAGTATTTT. The encoded protein is CASSLRTSGRGDTQYF.

With regard to this clonotype: This may come from a read error, since a much larger clone is one base off. The V gene is TRBV4-1, the J gene TRBJ2-7, with D unclear. Germline CDR1 and CDR2: MGHRA and YSYEKL. CDR3 length: 14 amino acids. CDR3 sequence reads: CASIQPGRSYEQYF. The CDR3 DNA reads as TGCGCCAGCATCCAACCGGGTCGCTCCTACGAGCAGTACTTC.

This clonotype was seen repeatedly, ten times or more. V is TRBV28 and J is TRBJ1-2; TRBD1 is a possible D gene (5 bases). The V end was cut by 3 bases, the J end by 6 bases, with 17 bases between. Germline CDR1 MDHEN, CDR2 SYDVKM. The CDR3 consists of 15 residues. The CDR3: CASSLAGPPPHGYTF. The DNA for the CDR3 is TGTGCCAGCAGTTTGGCGGGGCCCCCCCCCCATGGCTACACCTTC.

Ten or more counts support this clonotype. The CDR3 loop is CSARDLAGGNTGELFF. In DNA form, the CDR3 reads TGCAGTGCTAGAGATCTAGCGGGGGGGAACACCGGGGAGCTGTTTTTT. The J gene is TRBJ2-2, the V gene TRBV20-1, with 11 bases aligning to TRBD2. J gave up 1 base and V 0 bases, and 1 base lay outside the gene matches. Germline-derived CDR1 and CDR2 are DFQATT and SNEGSKA (reference sequence). CDR3 length: 16 amino acids.

This clonotype was observed a few times. This chain links TRBV5-1 with TRBJ2-7; D is ambiguous. The germline gives CDR1 SGHRS, CDR2 YFSETQ. The CDR3 has 13 residues. V lost 4 bases and J 0 bases, leaving 8 bases between the germline ends. In DNA, the CDR3 is TGCGCCAGCAGCGGTGACAACTCCTACGAGCAGTACTTC. Translation gives CASSGDNSYEQYF.

This clonotype came up many times. The rearrangement uses TRBV2 and TRBJ1-4; D is ambiguous. The V and J ends lost 1 base and 5 bases respectively, with 11 bases between them. CDR1 and CDR2 (germline): SNHLY, FYNNEI. This CDR3 has 15 amino acids. For the CDR3, the DNA is TGTGCCAGCAGTGAAGGTCCGGGAGGGAATGAAAAACTGTTTTTT. Translation gives CASSEGPGGNEKLFF.

This clonotype was recorded many times. This chain uses TRBV11-2 with TRBJ1-1; no reliable D call. The CDR3 is 12 residues long. CDR1 and CDR2 (germline): SGHAT, FQNNGV. The germline V and J ends were trimmed by 4 bases and 2 bases, with 5 bases remaining between them. CDR3 region: CASSSDNTEAFF. CDR3 nucleotides: TGTGCCAGCAGCTCCGACAACACTGAAGCTTTCTTT.

This clonotype was counted at least ten times. The V gene is TRBV7-2, the J gene TRBJ1-4; 7 bases match TRBD1. The trim removed 6 bases at V and 0 bases at J, leaving 10 bases unmatched. CDR1 is SGHTA and CDR2 is FQGNSA in the germline V gene. CDR3 size: 17 residues. This CDR3 reads CASSRFGTAATNEKLFF. In DNA, the CDR3 is TGTGCCAGCAGTCGATTCGGGACAGCTGCAACTAATGAAAAACTGTTTTTT.

This clonotype was seen many times. The chain carries TRBV5-1 and TRBJ2-2; 11 nucleotides match TRBD2. The V and J ends lost 1 base and 3 bases, in that order; junction bases with no gene match: 2. The CDR3 has 16 amino acids. Germline assignment: CDR1 SGHRS and CDR2 YFSETQ. CDR3 sequence (DNA): TGCGCCAGCAGCTTGCCGGGACTAGCGGACACCGGGGAGCTGTTTTTT. It yields the protein CASSLPGLADTGELFF.